This T cell receptor beta chain was sequenced during a study of shared clonotypes between healthy human individuals. CD8 cells regarded as naive lacked CD45RO, were positively chosen for CCR7, and omitted terminally differentiated effector memory CD45RA+ cells. Sequenced by immunoSEQ multiplex PCR; TCRdb stores in-frame clones only, minus some. Among over 2,000,000 clones, around 95% were seen once, and the ten largest hold around 1.8%. Germline CDR1 is SGDLS and CDR2 is YYNGEE. The CDR3 sequence is 12 residues long. Trimming pared 4 bases from V and 8 bases from J, leaving 10 bases between. Sequenced sample: naive CD8+ T cells from PBMCs. This TCR was recovered from a man between 18 and 35 years old in good health. Some clones in this sample may be carry-over from other donors' samples. The J gene is TRBJ2-1, the V gene TRBV9; no firm D call. The DNA for the CDR3 is TGTGCCAGCAGCAGGCGAGTTGATGAGCAGTTCTTC. Amino acids: CASSRRVDEQFF. The full variable domain, rest sourced from reference TRBV9 and TRBJ2-1, is DSGVTQTPKHLITATGQRVTLRCSPRSGDLSVYWYQQSLDQGLQFLIQYYNGEERAKGNILERFSAQQFPDLHSELNLSSLELGDSALYFCASSRRVDEQFFGPGTRLTVL.